This T cell receptor beta chain was obtained from a study of breast tumors, draining lymph nodes, adjacent tissues. This CDR3 has 16 amino acids. The germline CDR1 and CDR2 sequences are SGHAT and FQNNGV. Trimming cost V 6 bases and J 0 bases; bases outside gene matches: 8. Samples came from axillary lymph nodes draining the breast cancer. MiXCR was run by TCRdb on the multiplex PCR reads, yielding one entry per CDR3 protein. The repertoire holds fewer than 250,000 distinct CDR3 sequences, approximately 31% seen once, with approximately 1.4% in the top ten. The sequencing sample was made of axillary lymph node tissue. The V call is TRBV11-2, the J call TRBJ2-1; 7 bases align to TRBD2. This clonotype was sampled from a female donor with breast cancer. Some clones in this sample may be carry-over from other donors' samples. CDR3 in amino acids: CASRITSVLSYNEQFF. Here the CDR3 DNA reads TGTGCCAGCAGGATCACTAGCGTACTCTCCTACAATGAGCAGTTCTTC.